This is a list of T cell receptor beta chains from one sample in a study of siplizumab effects on memory and regulatory T cells. The assay was immunoSEQ multiplex PCR, and TCRdb's table has in-frame clones only and misses some. The table lists around 120,000 clones, 90% to 95% of them singletons. The sample taken for sequencing was non-Treg CD4+ T cells sorted from blood. These receptors all come from a human donor in good health. The CDR3 runs from the conserved cysteine through the conserved F or W. Fields, in order: D gene, clone size, V gene, J gene, CDR3 DNA, CDR3 protein. D genes are given only for firm matches. Rows give clone size only sometimes, using once, few, many, or a class for an expanded clone.

d_call: NA; clone_size: NA; v_call: TRBV7-9; j_call: TRBJ2-7; cdr3_nt: TGTGCCAGCAGCCTCAGACAGAGCTCCTACGAGCAGTACTTC; cdr3_aa: CASSLRQSSYEQYF
d_call: NA; clone_size: NA; v_call: TRBV5-1; j_call: TRBJ2-1; cdr3_nt: TGCGCCAGCAGCTTGGATACCTACTCCTACAATGAGCAGTTCTTC; cdr3_aa: CASSLDTYSYNEQFF
d_call: NA; clone_size: NA; v_call: TRBV27; j_call: TRBJ1-5; cdr3_nt: TGTGCCAGCAGTTTATCGGAACGGAGCAATCAGCCCCAGCATTTT; cdr3_aa: CASSLSERSNQPQHF
d_call: NA; clone_size: NA; v_call: TRBV6-5; j_call: TRBJ1-1; cdr3_nt: TGTGCCAGCAGTTTCCTACAGGGTCCCCTGAACACTGAAGCTTTCTTT; cdr3_aa: CASSFLQGPLNTEAFF
d_call: TRBD1; clone_size: NA; v_call: TRBV6-1; j_call: TRBJ2-7; cdr3_nt: TGTGCCAGCAACATAGGACAGGGGGCCAATGACGAGCAGTACTTC; cdr3_aa: CASNIGQGANDEQYF
d_call: NA; clone_size: NA; v_call: TRBV4-1; j_call: TRBJ2-1; cdr3_nt: TGCGCCAGCAGCCCCTTCGGGGGCAACAATGAGCAGTTCTTC; cdr3_aa: CASSPFGGNNEQFF
d_call: NA; clone_size: NA; v_call: TRBV10-3; j_call: TRBJ1-1; cdr3_nt: TGTGCCATCAGTGAGGCTGAGGCGGTGAACACTGAAGCTTTCTTT; cdr3_aa: CAISEAEAVNTEAFF
d_call: NA; clone_size: NA; v_call: TRBV5-1; j_call: TRBJ1-2; cdr3_nt: TGCGCCAGCAGCTTGGGAACGAAGATCTATGGCTACACCTTC; cdr3_aa: CASSLGTKIYGYTF
d_call: NA; clone_size: NA; v_call: TRBV7-2; j_call: TRBJ2-4; cdr3_nt: TGTGCCAGCGGGGACTTTACAAAAAACATTCAGTACTTC; cdr3_aa: CASGDFTKNIQYF
d_call: NA; clone_size: NA; v_call: TRBV6-6; j_call: TRBJ1-2; cdr3_nt: TGTGCCAGCAGTCAGCTGAGGGGGGACTATGGCTACACCTTC; cdr3_aa: CASSQLRGDYGYTF
d_call: NA; clone_size: once; v_call: TRBV6-5; j_call: TRBJ1-1; cdr3_nt: TGTGCCAGCAGTTATGCCTCAGGGTCTAGAACTGAAGCTTTCTTT; cdr3_aa: CASSYASGSRTEAFF
d_call: TRBD2; clone_size: NA; v_call: TRBV5-1; j_call: TRBJ2-4; cdr3_nt: TGCGCCAGCAGCCTTCCGGGACTAGCGGGAGCCAAAAACATTCAGTACTTC; cdr3_aa: CASSLPGLAGAKNIQYF
d_call: NA; clone_size: NA; v_call: TRBV7-2; j_call: TRBJ1-5; cdr3_nt: TGTGCCAGCAGCTTAGCTGGGGGAGAATACAATCAGCCCCAGCATTTT; cdr3_aa: CASSLAGGEYNQPQHF
d_call: NA; clone_size: once; v_call: TRBV19; j_call: TRBJ2-1; cdr3_nt: TGTGCCAGTAGTATCATGGGGGGCCTTAGCTCCTACAATGAGCAGTTCTTC; cdr3_aa: CASSIMGGLSSYNEQFF